Below, one T cell receptor (beta chain) is given with its context. These data come from a study of blood T cell repertoires in COVID-19. Study-wide context: Samples of COVID-19 (acute and convalescent) were obtained from the United States, Italy and Spain.

Source study methods: Estimated nucleated cell counts came from reference gene primer amplification. Generated by immunoSEQ multiplex PCR, the TCRdb table keeps only in-frame clones and is missing some. For V, J and clone size, that table is used; D and trimming come from the DNA. The profile shows 300,000 to 450,000 clones, roughly 90% of them singletons. V shed 5 bases, J shed 7 bases, and the junction held 8 bases outside the gene matches. Germline V gene sequence: CDR1 DFQATT, CDR2 SNEGSKA (reference sequence). The CDR3 has 14 residues. Participant ages covered about 18 to 89 years across 24 US areas. Cohort allocation depended upon clinical history that participants reported.

The chain joins TRBV20-1 to TRBJ2-2; TRBD2 agrees at 9 bases. This receptor was identified in a woman in her 30s who had been exposed to COVID-19. Sequencing was performed on PBMCs or T cells enriched from blood (not recorded which). The CDR3 spells CSAGGGRADGELFF. The CDR3 DNA reads TGCAGTGCTGGTGGCGGGAGGGCGGACGGGGAGCTGTTTTTT.